The subject of this entry is one T cell receptor (beta chain). Its antigen is undetermined. These data are taken from a study of cytomegalovirus exposure and HLA in healthy donors. Study-level results: The listing of roughly 160 TCR beta chains classed them as cytomegalovirus-associated.

Clones were sequenced by immunoSEQ multiplex PCR, and TCRdb holds only the in-frame ones, with some missing. The sample holds roughly 280,000 clones; just over 85% are singletons and the top ten take about 1%. CDR1 is SQVTM and CDR2 is ANQGSEA in the germline V gene. Germline trimming cut 0 bases from V and 7 bases from J; bases unmatched to any gene: 5. The CDR3 is 14 residues long. The sequence derives from a woman in her late teens or twenties in good health and CMV-seronegative. The V and J genes are TRBV29-1 and TRBJ2-2, with 7 bases matching TRBD1. Sequencing used PBMCs. CDR3 loop: CSVEEQGQGGELFF. The CDR3 nucleotides read TGCAGCGTTGAAGAACAGGGGCAGGGCGGGGAGCTGTTTTTT.